This T cell receptor beta chain was sequenced during a study of control samples from healthy donors and cancer patients (TCRdb year 2020). Looking up the germline V gene (reference sequence) yields CDR1 GTSNPN and CDR2 SVGIG. Its CDR3 holds 13 amino acids, cysteine through phenylalanine. Only the CDR3 region is kept as DNA, spanning 39 bases read in frame from base 1. V loses 4 bases, J loses 4 bases, and the germline ends lie 13 bases apart. Receptors were amplified or captured by the immunoSEQ multiplex PCR assay. TCRdb took over this immuneACCESS table, retaining in-frame rearrangements with V and J assigned. Such tables are incomplete; in checked studies, under half of the missing clones stem from an unresolved V gene, and the remainder is unexplained. The table for this sample lists approximately 150,000 clones; under 90% of them were counted only once. Jointly, the top ten make up less than 5% of the sample.

Comments on this clone: This receptor's antigen is unknown. Base quality data are lacking; no much larger clone is found one base away.

The chain is assembled from TRBV30 and TRBJ1-2; the best D guess is TRBD1, with 5 bases matching. The sample taken for sequencing was blood. The sequence came from a man younger than 45 in good health. Here is the DNA: TGTGCCTGGACGGGGGGAGAGAGCTATGGCTACACCTTC. Its amino acids are CAWTGGESYGYTF.